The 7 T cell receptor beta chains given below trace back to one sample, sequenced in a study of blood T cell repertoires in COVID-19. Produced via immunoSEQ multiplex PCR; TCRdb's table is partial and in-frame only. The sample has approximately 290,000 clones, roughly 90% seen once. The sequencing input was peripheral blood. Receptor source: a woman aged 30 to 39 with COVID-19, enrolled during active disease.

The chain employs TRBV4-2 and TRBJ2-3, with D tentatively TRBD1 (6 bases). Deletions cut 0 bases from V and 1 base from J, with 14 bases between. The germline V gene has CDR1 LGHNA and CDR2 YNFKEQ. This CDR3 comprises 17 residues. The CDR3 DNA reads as TGTGCCAGCAGCCAAGATGGGGCAGGGGTAGGCACAGATACGCAGTATTTT. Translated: CASSQDGAGVGTDTQYF.

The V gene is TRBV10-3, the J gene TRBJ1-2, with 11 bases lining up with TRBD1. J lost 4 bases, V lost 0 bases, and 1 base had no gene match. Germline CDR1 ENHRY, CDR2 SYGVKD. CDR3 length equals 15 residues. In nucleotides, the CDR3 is TGTGCCATCAGTGAGTCCGGGACAGGGGGCTATGGCTACACCTTC. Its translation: CAISESGTGGYGYTF.

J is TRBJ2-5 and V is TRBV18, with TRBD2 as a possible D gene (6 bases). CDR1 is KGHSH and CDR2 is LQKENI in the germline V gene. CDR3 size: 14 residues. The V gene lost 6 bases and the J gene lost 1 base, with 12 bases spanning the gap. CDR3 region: CASSPPGSQETQYF. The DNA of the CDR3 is TGTGCCAGCTCCCCGCCCGGGAGCCAAGAGACCCAGTACTTC.

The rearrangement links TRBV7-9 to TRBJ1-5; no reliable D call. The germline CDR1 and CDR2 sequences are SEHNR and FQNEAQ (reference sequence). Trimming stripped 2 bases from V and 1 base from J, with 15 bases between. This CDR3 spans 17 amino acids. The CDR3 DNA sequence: TGTGCCAGCAGCTTATCTCGTGGTGGGAGCAGCAATCAGCCCCAGCATTTT. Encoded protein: CASSLSRGGSSNQPQHF.

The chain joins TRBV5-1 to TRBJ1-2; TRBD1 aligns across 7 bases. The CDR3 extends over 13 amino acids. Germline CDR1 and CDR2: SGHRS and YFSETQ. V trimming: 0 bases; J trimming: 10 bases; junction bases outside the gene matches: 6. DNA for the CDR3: TGCGCCAGCAGCTTGGAAATAGGGGGCGACTACACCTTC. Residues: CASSLEIGGDYTF.

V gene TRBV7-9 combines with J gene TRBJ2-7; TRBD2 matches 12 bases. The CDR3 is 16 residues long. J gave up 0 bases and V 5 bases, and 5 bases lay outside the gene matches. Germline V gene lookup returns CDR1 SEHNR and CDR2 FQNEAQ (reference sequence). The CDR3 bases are TGTGCCAGCAGCACGGGACTAGCGGGTTTCTCCTACGAGCAGTACTTC. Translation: CASSTGLAGFSYEQYF.

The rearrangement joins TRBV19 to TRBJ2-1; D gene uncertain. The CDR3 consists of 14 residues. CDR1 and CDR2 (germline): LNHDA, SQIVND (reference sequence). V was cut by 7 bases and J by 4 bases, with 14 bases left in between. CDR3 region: CASTLSSAYNEQFF. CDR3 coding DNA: TGTGCCAGTACTCTTAGCTCTGCTTACAATGAGCAGTTCTTC.